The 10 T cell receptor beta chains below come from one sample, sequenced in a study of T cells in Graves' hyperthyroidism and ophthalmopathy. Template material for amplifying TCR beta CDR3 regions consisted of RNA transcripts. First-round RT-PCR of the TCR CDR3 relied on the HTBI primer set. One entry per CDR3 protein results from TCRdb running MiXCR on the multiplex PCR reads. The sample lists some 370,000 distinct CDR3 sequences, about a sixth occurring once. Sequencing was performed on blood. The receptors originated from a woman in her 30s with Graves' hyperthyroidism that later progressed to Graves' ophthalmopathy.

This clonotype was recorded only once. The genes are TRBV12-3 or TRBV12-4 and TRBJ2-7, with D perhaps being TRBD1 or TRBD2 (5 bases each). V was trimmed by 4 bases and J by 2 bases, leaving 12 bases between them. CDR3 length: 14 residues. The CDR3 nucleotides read TGTGCCAGCAGTTGGGGGATAAGTACCTACGAGCAGTACTTC. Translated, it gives CASSWGISTYEQYF.

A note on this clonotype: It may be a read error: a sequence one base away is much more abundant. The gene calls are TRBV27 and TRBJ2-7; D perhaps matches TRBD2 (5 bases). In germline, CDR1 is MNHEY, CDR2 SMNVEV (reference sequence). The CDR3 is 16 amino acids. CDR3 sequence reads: CASSLIGAAPDYEQCF. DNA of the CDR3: TGTGCCAGCAGTTTGATAGGAGCGGCTCCTGACTACGAGCAGTGCTTC.

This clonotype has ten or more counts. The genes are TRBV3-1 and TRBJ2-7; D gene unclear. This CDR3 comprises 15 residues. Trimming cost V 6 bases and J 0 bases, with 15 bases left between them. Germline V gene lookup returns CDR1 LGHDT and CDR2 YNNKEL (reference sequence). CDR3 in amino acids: CASSSTSEGSYEQYF. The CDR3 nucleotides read TGTGCCAGCAGTTCGACCTCCGAAGGCTCCTACGAGCAGTACTTC.

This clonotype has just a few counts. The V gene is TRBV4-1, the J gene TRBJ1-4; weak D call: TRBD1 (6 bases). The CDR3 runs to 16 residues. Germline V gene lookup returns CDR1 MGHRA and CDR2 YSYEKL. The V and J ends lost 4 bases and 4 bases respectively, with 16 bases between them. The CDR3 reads CASSPHYRADNEKLFF. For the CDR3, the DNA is TGCGCCAGCAGCCCGCATTACAGGGCCGATAATGAAAAACTGTTTTTT.

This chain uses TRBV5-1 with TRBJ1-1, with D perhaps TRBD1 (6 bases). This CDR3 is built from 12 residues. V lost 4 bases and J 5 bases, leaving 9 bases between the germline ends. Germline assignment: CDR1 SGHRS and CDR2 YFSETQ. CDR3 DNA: TGCGCCAGCAGCGAACAGGGAACTGAAGCTTTCTTT. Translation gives CASSEQGTEAFF.

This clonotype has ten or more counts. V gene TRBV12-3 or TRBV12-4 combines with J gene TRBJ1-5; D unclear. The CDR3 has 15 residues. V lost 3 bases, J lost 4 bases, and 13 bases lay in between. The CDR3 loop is CASSFSGVLNQPQHF. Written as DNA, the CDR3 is TGTGCCAGCAGTTTCTCCGGGGTCCTAAATCAGCCCCAGCATTTT.

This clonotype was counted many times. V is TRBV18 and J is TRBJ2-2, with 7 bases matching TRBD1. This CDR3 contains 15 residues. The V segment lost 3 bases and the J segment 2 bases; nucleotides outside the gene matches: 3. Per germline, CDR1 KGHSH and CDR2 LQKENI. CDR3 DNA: TGTGCCAGCTCACCGGGACAGATAAACACCGGGGAGCTGTTTTTT. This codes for CASSPGQINTGELFF.

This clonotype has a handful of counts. Here the CDR3 reads CASSFLGGLYNEQFF. The DNA of the CDR3 is TGTGCCAGCAGCTTCCTAGGGGGCCTCTACAATGAGCAGTTCTTC. The V and J genes are TRBV7-9 and TRBJ2-1; 7 nucleotides agree with TRBD1. CDR3 size: 15 residues. Trimming removed 3 bases from V and 3 bases from J; junction bases left unmatched: 5. Germline CDR1 and CDR2: SEHNR and FQNEAQ (reference sequence).

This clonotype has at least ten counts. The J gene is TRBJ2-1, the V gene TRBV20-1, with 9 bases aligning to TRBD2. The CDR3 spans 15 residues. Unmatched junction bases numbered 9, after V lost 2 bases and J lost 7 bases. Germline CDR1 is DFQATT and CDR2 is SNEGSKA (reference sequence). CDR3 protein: CSARPTSGLGNEQFF. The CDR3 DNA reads TGCAGTGCTAGACCCACTAGCGGGCTAGGTAATGAGCAGTTCTTC.

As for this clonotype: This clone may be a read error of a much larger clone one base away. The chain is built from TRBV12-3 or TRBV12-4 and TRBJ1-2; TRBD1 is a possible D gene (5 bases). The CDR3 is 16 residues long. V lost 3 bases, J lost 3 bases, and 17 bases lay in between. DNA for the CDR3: TGTGCCAGCAGTTTTGTAGCAGGGATGGTTGACTATGGCTACACCTTC. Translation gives CASSFVAGMVDYGYTF.